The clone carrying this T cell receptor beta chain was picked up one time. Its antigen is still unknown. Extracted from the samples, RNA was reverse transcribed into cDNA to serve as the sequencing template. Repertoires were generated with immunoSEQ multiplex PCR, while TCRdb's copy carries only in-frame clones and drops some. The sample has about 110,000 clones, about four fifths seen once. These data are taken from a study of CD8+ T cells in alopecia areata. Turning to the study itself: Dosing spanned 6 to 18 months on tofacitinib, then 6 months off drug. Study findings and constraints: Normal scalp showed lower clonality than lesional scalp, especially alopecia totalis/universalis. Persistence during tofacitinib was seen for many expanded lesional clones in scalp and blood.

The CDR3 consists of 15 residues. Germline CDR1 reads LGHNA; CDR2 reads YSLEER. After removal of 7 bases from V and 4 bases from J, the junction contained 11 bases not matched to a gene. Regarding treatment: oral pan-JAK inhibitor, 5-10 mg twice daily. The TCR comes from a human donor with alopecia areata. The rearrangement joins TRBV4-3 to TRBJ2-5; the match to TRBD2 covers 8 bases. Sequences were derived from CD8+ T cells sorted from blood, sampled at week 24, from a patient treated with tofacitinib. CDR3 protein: CASKPGGHGGETQYF. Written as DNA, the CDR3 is TGCGCCAGCAAGCCGGGGGGGCATGGCGGAGAGACCCAGTACTTC.